Presented here are 7 T cell receptor beta chains from one specimen sequenced in a study of T cells in Graves' hyperthyroidism and ophthalmopathy (dated 2019 in TCRdb). Library preparation employed multiplex PCR. These reads were obtained on an Illumina HiSeq 2000. TCR beta CDR3 regions were amplified from RNA transcripts. The first round of RT-PCR for the TCR CDR3 was performed with the HTBI primer set and the Qiagen OneStep RT-PCR kit. TCRdb cleaned the public reads at Q25 with fastp, built clones with MiXCR and kept in-frame beta chains. Every entry covers one CDR3 protein and lists the most common genes and DNA from its rows. This sample gives about 640,000 distinct CDR3 sequences in total; around 20% of them show up just once. Roughly a third of the sample is held by the ten biggest clonotypes. Sequencing used blood. The origin of the receptors is a young man with Graves' ophthalmopathy.

CDR3 in DNA: TGTGCCAGTAGTATCGGGGGAGAGCTTCCCGGTGCTTTCTTT. Its protein is CASSIGGELPGAFF. The chain recombines TRBV19 with TRBJ1-1; D might be TRBD1 (5 bases). The CDR3 extends over 14 amino acids. The germline V and J ends were trimmed by 3 bases and 11 bases, with 19 bases remaining between them. Germline assignment: CDR1 LNHDA and CDR2 SQIVND (reference sequence).

The rearrangement links TRBV9 to TRBJ2-7; D not certain. The V gene's germline CDR1 is SGDLS and CDR2 YYNGEE. This CDR3 has 14 residues. V shed 0 bases and J shed 3 bases, with 10 bases lying between them. CDR3 DNA: TGTGCCAGCAGCGTAGAACCGGACCACTACGAGCAGTACTTC. Its translation: CASSVEPDHYEQYF.

This clonotype occurred many times. The rearrangement uses TRBV18 and TRBJ2-1, with D perhaps assigned TRBD1 or TRBD2 (5 bases each). Germline CDR1 KGHSH, CDR2 LQKENI. V lost 6 bases, J lost 5 bases, and 17 bases lay in between. This CDR3 has 15 amino acids. In nucleotides, the CDR3 is TGTGCCAGCTCCCCCCCCCGGGACGGAGACAATGAGCAGTTCTTC. Amino acids: CASSPPRDGDNEQFF.

This clonotype was seen just once. Being one base from a much bigger clone, this may be a read error. The chain employs TRBV12-3 or TRBV12-4 and TRBJ2-7; 11 bases are a match to TRBD1. The CDR3 spans 14 residues. For the CDR3, the DNA is TGTGCCAGCAGCCAAGGACAGGGGGCCTACGGGCAGTACTTC. Translated: CASSQGQGAYGQYF.

There are many counts of this clonotype. The CDR3 loop reads CASSLQDRERANEQFF. DNA of the CDR3: TGTGCCAGCAGCCTCCAGGACAGGGAACGGGCCAATGAGCAGTTCTTC. The V gene is TRBV11-2, the J gene TRBJ2-1; 8 nucleotides match TRBD1. The CDR3 consists of 16 residues. The V and J ends lost 5 bases and 6 bases, in that order; junction bases with no gene match: 12. The germline V gene encodes CDR1 SGHAT and CDR2 FQNNGV.

The chain has TRBV6-2 or TRBV6-3 and TRBJ1-5; tentative D call: TRBD1 (5 bases). The CDR3 loop spans 15 amino acids. Deletions cut 4 bases from V and 5 bases from J, with 15 bases between. Germline V lookup: CDR1 MNHEY, CDR2 SVGEGT. CDR3 loop: CASSSGGGKHQPQHF. The CDR3 bases are TGTGCCAGCAGTTCAGGTGGGGGAAAACATCAGCCCCAGCATTTT.

This clonotype was detected many times. V usage is TRBV30 and J usage is TRBJ1-5, with D uncertain. V was cut by 3 bases and J by 0 bases, with 18 bases left in between. The CDR3 runs to 17 residues. The germline V gene has CDR1 GTSNPN and CDR2 SVGIG (reference sequence). CDR3 DNA: TGTGCCTGGAGCTGGCCTAACGACGGGGTTAGCAATCAGCCCCAGCATTTT. Its protein is CAWSWPNDGVSNQPQHF.